Each of the 26 T cell receptor beta chains below was sequenced from the same sample in a study of response to subunit inactivated influenza vaccine. In TCRdb, the RT-PCR reads were re-called with MiXCR into one record per CDR3 protein. The data show around 710,000 distinct CDR3 sequences, with about 15% seen just once and 6% to 8% held by the top ten. The source was PBMCs from blood, collected roughly 15 days before vaccination. Receptor source: a man aged 50 or older who received an inactivated influenza vaccine.

The V and J genes are TRBV28 and TRBJ2-2; D is perhaps TRBD1 (6 bases). V gave up 6 bases and J gave up 2 bases, with 13 bases separating them. The CDR3 is 15 residues long. Germline CDR1 is MDHEN and CDR2 is SYDVKM. The CDR3 region is CASSIPGQNTGELFF. The CDR3 DNA sequence: TGTGCCAGCAGCATTCCGGGACAAAACACCGGGGAGCTGTTTTTT.

This clonotype has a count of ten or more. The chain carries TRBV5-1 and TRBJ2-5; D is unresolved. Looked up from germline, CDR1 is SGHRS and CDR2 is YFSETQ. V lost 0 bases and J 5 bases, leaving 8 bases between the germline ends. The CDR3 has 13 amino acids. DNA of the CDR3: TGCGCCAGCAGCTTGGGGACGGAGGAGACCCAGTACTTC. It codes for CASSLGTEETQYF.

This clonotype was seen more than once but under ten times. This chain connects TRBV29-1 to TRBJ1-3, with D uncertain. Germline V gene data show CDR1 as SQVTM and CDR2 as ANQGSEA. The CDR3 consists of 13 residues. Trimming pared 4 bases from V and 4 bases from J, leaving 11 bases between. The CDR3 here is CSVAVGAGNTIYF. CDR3 bases: TGCAGCGTTGCCGTCGGAGCCGGAAACACCATATATTTT. Variable domain in full (rest from reference TRBV29-1 and TRBJ1-3): SAVISQKPSRDICQRGTSLTIQCQVDSQVTMMFWYRQQPGQSLTLIATANQGSEATYESGFVIDKFPISRPNLTFSTLTVSNMSPEDSSIYLCSVAVGAGNTIYFGEGSWLTVV.

The table lists this clonotype with a few counts. This chain uses TRBV25-1 with TRBJ2-7; D gene ambiguous. The germline gives CDR1 MGHDK, CDR2 SYGVNS. Trimming cost V 1 base and J 2 bases, with 12 bases left between them. The CDR3 sequence is 15 residues long. The CDR3 loop reads CASSELAGGAYEQYF. The CDR3 bases are TGTGCCAGCAGTGAATTAGCAGGTGGGGCCTACGAGCAGTACTTC.

This clonotype was picked up a small number of times. V and J are TRBV20-1 and TRBJ1-2; D is undetermined. Trimming removed 6 bases at V and 2 bases at J, with 10 bases between. The germline V gene encodes CDR1 DFQATT and CDR2 SNEGSKA (reference sequence). The CDR3 spans 12 residues. CDR3 nucleotide sequence: TGCAGTGCCACCGAAGGGAACTATGGCTACACCTTC. It yields the protein CSATEGNYGYTF.

The J gene is TRBJ2-7, the V gene TRBV7-8, with TRBD1 identical over 7 bases. This CDR3 comprises 15 residues. The V gene's germline CDR1 is SGHVS and CDR2 FQNEAQ. V lost 3 bases, J lost 0 bases, and 5 bases stayed unmatched. CDR3 in DNA: TGTGCCAGCAGCTTTACACAGGGGTACTCCTACGAGCAGTACTTC. Translating gives CASSFTQGYSYEQYF.

This chain uses TRBV12-3 or TRBV12-4 with TRBJ1-1, with D unresolved. The CDR3 consists of 16 residues. V lost 3 bases to trimming and J lost 2 bases, with 16 bases between them. The CDR3 nucleotides are TGTGCCAGCAGTTTGGTACTCCTGAGATTTAACACTGAAGCTTTCTTT. This codes for CASSLVLLRFNTEAFF.

This clonotype turned up a few times. The chain carries TRBV7-3 and TRBJ2-2; 8 positions agree with TRBD1. Germline CDR1 and CDR2: SGHTA and FQGTGA. With V trimmed by 4 bases and J by 5 bases, 6 bases remained unmatched. This CDR3 has 15 residues. CDR3 nucleotides: TGTGCCAGCAGCTCCACTACAGGGGGGACCGGGGAGCTGTTTTTT. Its protein is CASSSTTGGTGELFF.

The V gene is TRBV5-5, the J gene TRBJ1-2; 7 positions match TRBD1. V trimming: 0 bases; J trimming: 8 bases; junction bases outside the gene matches: 13. The CDR3 covers 16 residues. Germline loops: CDR1 SGHKS, CDR2 YYEKEE (reference sequence). The CDR3 DNA reads TGTGCCAGCAGCTTGGGGGCCGACAGGGCTCCCCACGGCTACACCTTC. This codes for CASSLGADRAPHGYTF. The full variable domain, rest sourced from reference TRBV5-5 and TRBJ1-2, is DAGVTQSPTHLIKTRGQQVTLRCSPISGHKSVSWYQQVLGQGPQFIFQYYEKEERGRGNFPDRFSARQFPNYSSELNVNALLLGDSALYLCASSLGADRAPHGYTFGSGTRLTVV.

This clonotype has a handful of counts. V is TRBV3-1 and J is TRBJ2-5; 9 bases are shared with TRBD2. V was pared by 6 bases and J by 2 bases, with 16 bases of the junction left unmatched. This CDR3 spans 18 amino acids. From germline, CDR1 is LGHDT and CDR2 YNNKEL (reference sequence). The CDR3 DNA reads TGTGCCAGCAGGACCCTCAGGGCGGGACTAGCCGTACAAGAGACCCAGTACTTC. Amino acid sequence: CASRTLRAGLAVQETQYF.

This clonotype was detected only a few times. The chain uses TRBV5-1 and TRBJ2-7; D gene unclear. V gave up 3 bases and J gave up 1 base, with 14 bases separating them. The V gene's germline CDR1 is SGHRS and CDR2 YFSETQ. This CDR3 has 15 residues. The chain's CDR3 is CASSSDGPGSYEQYF. The DNA of the CDR3 is TGCGCCAGCAGCTCGGACGGCCCCGGGTCCTACGAGCAGTACTTC.

The rearrangement joins TRBV9 to TRBJ2-1; D remains ambiguous. This CDR3 contains 17 residues. V shed 4 bases and J shed 0 bases, with 17 bases lying between them. Germline V gives CDR1 SGDLS, CDR2 YYNGEE. CDR3 bases: TGTGCCAGCAGCCGACGCCCGGGCGGAAGCTCCTACAATGAGCAGTTCTTC. Its translation: CASSRRPGGSSYNEQFF.

There are many counts of this clonotype. The chain joins TRBV6-2 or TRBV6-3 to TRBJ2-7; D is uncertain. CDR3 length: 16 amino acids. Trimming shortened V by 6 bases and J by 4 bases, and 22 bases separated the two germline ends. CDR1 MNHEY and CDR2 SVGEGT come from the germline V gene. The CDR3 DNA sequence: TGTGCCAGCAGAACCACGGCCCCCGGGCAACGATACGAGCAGTACTTC. It translates to CASRTTAPGQRYEQYF.

The CDR3 sequence is CASCFPGRRTSGSDTQYF. The CDR3 DNA is TGTGCCAGCTGTTTTCCCGGCCGACGGACTAGCGGGAGCGATACGCAGTATTTT. The chain links TRBV2 to TRBJ2-3; TRBD2 aligns across 13 bases. CDR3 length equals 18 residues. J lost 6 bases, V lost 8 bases, and 17 bases had no gene match. CDR1 SNHLY and CDR2 FYNNEI come from the germline V gene.

This clonotype was picked up a small number of times. V gene TRBV5-1 combines with J gene TRBJ1-1; D is ambiguous. Germline CDR1 reads SGHRS; CDR2 reads YFSETQ. The CDR3 is 15 residues long. V was clipped by 0 bases and J by 2 bases, with 11 bases between them. CDR3 sequence: CASSLGGPFNTEAFF. For the CDR3, the DNA is TGCGCCAGCAGCTTGGGAGGACCGTTTAACACTGAAGCTTTCTTT. The full variable domain, completed using reference TRBV5-1 and TRBJ1-1, is KAGVTQTPRYLIKTRGQQVTLSCSPISGHRSVSWYQQTPGQGLQFLFEYFSETQRNKGNFPGRFSGRQFSNSRSEMNVSTLELGDSALYLCASSLGGPFNTEAFFGQGTRLTVV.

The V and J genes are TRBV19 and TRBJ2-5; D not certain. CDR3 length: 14 residues. The V and J ends lost 3 bases and 6 bases respectively, with 14 bases between them. CDR1 LNHDA and CDR2 SQIVND come from the germline V gene (reference sequence). Here the CDR3 DNA reads TGTGCCAGTAGTATGGGGAACCGCTTGAAGACCCAGTACTTC. Translating it yields CASSMGNRLKTQYF.

The chain couples TRBV9 to TRBJ2-2; TRBD2 matches at 14 bases. Germline CDR1 is SGDLS and CDR2 is YYNGEE. Unmatched junction bases numbered 5, after V lost 3 bases and J lost 7 bases. The CDR3 contains 16 residues. CDR3 region: CASSAGLAGAGGELFF. CDR3 in DNA: TGTGCCAGCAGCGCGGGACTAGCGGGAGCTGGCGGGGAGCTGTTTTTT.

This clonotype has only a few counts. The V and J genes are TRBV5-1 and TRBJ1-3; TRBD1 aligns across 8 bases. This CDR3 comprises 16 residues. V lost 4 bases and J lost 4; bases outside the gene matches: 10. Per the germline V gene, CDR1 is SGHRS and CDR2 is YFSETQ. CDR3 coding DNA: TGCGCCAGCAGCCTCAGACAGGGGCGAAACGGAAACACCATATATTTT. Its translation: CASSLRQGRNGNTIYF.

This clonotype was found a few times. V is TRBV4-3 and J is TRBJ1-4; D call uncertain. Trimming took off 0 bases at V and 5 bases at J, with 10 bases between the two ends. Germline loops: CDR1 LGHNA, CDR2 YSLEER. There are 15 residues in the CDR3. The CDR3 is CASSQEYSGNEKLFF. DNA for the CDR3: TGCGCCAGCAGCCAAGAGTACTCCGGAAATGAAAAACTGTTTTTT.

This sequence joins TRBV10-2 and TRBJ1-4; perhaps TRBD1 as D (5 bases). Germline CDR1 and CDR2: WSHSY and SAAADI. This CDR3 has 14 residues. V shed 2 bases and J shed 10 bases, with 14 bases lying between them. CDR3: CASSERGPPGKLFF. The CDR3 nucleotides read TGCGCCAGCAGTGAGAGGGGCCCTCCGGGAAAACTGTTTTTT.

This clonotype was observed a handful of times. V gene TRBV29-1 combines with J gene TRBJ1-2; 8 positions agree with TRBD1. This CDR3 comprises 14 residues. The junction had 8 bases not matched to a gene; V was cut back by 2 bases and J by 6 bases. From germline, CDR1 is SQVTM and CDR2 ANQGSEA. The CDR3 region has the DNA TGCAGCGTTGAAAGGGGCAGGGGGCGCGATGGCTACACCTTC. It translates to CSVERGRGRDGYTF. The variable domain in full, with the rest retrieved from reference TRBV29-1 and TRBJ1-2, is SAVISQKPSRDICQRGTSLTIQCQVDSQVTMMFWYRQQPGQSLTLIATANQGSEATYESGFVIDKFPISRPNLTFSTLTVSNMSPEDSSIYLCSVERGRGRDGYTFGSGTRLTVV.

This clonotype was counted only a few times. The chain uses TRBV12-3 or TRBV12-4 and TRBJ2-1, with 7 bases that match TRBD2. The CDR3 is made up of 15 amino acids. V was clipped by 4 bases and J by 2 bases; unmatched bases: 5. CDR3 protein: CASSYSGSPYNEQFF. The CDR3 DNA reads as TGTGCCAGCAGTTATAGCGGGTCCCCCTACAATGAGCAGTTCTTC.

This chain links TRBV7-8 with TRBJ2-3, with 7 bases matching TRBD2. Germline loops: CDR1 SGHVS, CDR2 FQNEAQ. CDR3 length: 19 residues. The J segment lost 1 base and the V segment lost 4 bases, leaving 17 bases of the junction unmatched. This chain's CDR3 is CASSSLSAIWGGRTDTQYF. DNA for the CDR3: TGTGCCAGCAGCTCACTAAGCGCCATATGGGGGGGTCGCACAGATACGCAGTATTTT.

This sequence joins TRBV7-2 and TRBJ2-7; the D call may be TRBD1 or TRBD2 (5 bases each). The ends were cut back, 5 bases at V and 0 bases at J, with 14 bases in the middle. The CDR3 is 15 residues long. Germline CDR1 reads SGHTA; CDR2 reads FQGNSA. Here the CDR3 DNA reads TGTGCCAGCAGCGAGAGGGCAGGGAGCTCCTACGAGCAGTACTTC. This sequence encodes CASSERAGSSYEQYF.

The V gene is TRBV6-2 or TRBV6-3, the J gene TRBJ2-1; D might be TRBD1 or TRBD2, each matching 5 bases. This CDR3 contains 16 residues. V lost 6 bases, J lost 4 bases, and 19 bases lay in between. Germline CDR1 and CDR2: MNHEY and SVGEGT. The CDR3, as DNA: TGTGCCAGCAGACGGGACCGCCGGACCTTATACAATGAGCAGTTCTTC. Translating it yields CASRRDRRTLYNEQFF.

This clonotype has a handful of counts. The chain carries TRBV20-1 and TRBJ2-5, with 8 bases matching TRBD2. The trim removed 7 bases at V and 0 bases at J, leaving 7 bases unmatched. The CDR3 covers 14 residues. Germline lookup yields CDR1 DFQATT and CDR2 SNEGSKA (reference sequence). The CDR3 spells CSVIRGGNQETQYF. The DNA for the CDR3 is TGCAGTGTTATACGGGGGGGTAACCAAGAGACCCAGTACTTC.